Sequencing of this T cell receptor beta chain was carried out in a study of CD8 T cells in ankylosing spondylitis. Whole-study findings and limits: A subset of motif variants has previously been described in the synovial fluid and blood of reactive arthritis. Clones linked to disease, bearing a CD8+ phenotype, were relatively rare in peripheral blood. The study identified a TCR beta motif of under ten highly homologous variants that appeared characteristic of ankylosing spondylitis blood.

For this clonotype: Its cognate antigen is unknown. A junction boundary mismatches the germline segment, possibly from a read error.

From the 5' RACE reads, TCRdb called clonotypes with MiXCR, one entry per CDR3 protein. The repertoire holds under 150,000 distinct CDR3 sequences, with roughly an eighth as singletons. The CDR3 consists of 12 residues. Germline CDR1 is GTSNPN and CDR2 is SVGIG (reference sequence). This TCR was sampled from a female donor with ankylosing spondylitis or in good health (not recorded which). V gene TRBV30 combines with J gene TRBJ1-2; D not resolved. The sample taken for sequencing was blood, either unsorted or a sorted T cell fraction (not recorded which). CDR3 nucleotide sequence: TGTGCCTGGAGTGAACCAGGCTATGGCGACACCTTC. It yields the protein CAWSEPGYGDTF.